Each of the 19 T cell receptor beta chains below was sequenced from the same sample in a study of memory B cells and T cells in multiple sclerosis. Antigens of these TCRs are unknown. Libraries were prepared by immunoSEQ multiplex PCR; TCRdb keeps only in-frame clonotypes and omits some of them. The sample lists 25,000 to 35,000 clones; about 82% were seen once. Separate sequencing covered autoproliferating (CFSE-dim) and non-proliferating (CFSE-high) T cells from stimulus-free culture. Roughly 5x10^7 CFSE-labeled PBMCs were cultured around 7 days unstimulated, then replicate wells were pooled. Sequencing was done on a sample of PBMCs from blood kept in culture. Receptors originate from a human donor with multiple sclerosis.

The chain combines TRBV28 with TRBJ1-5; D possibly corresponds to TRBD1 (6 bases). The ends were cut back, 5 bases at V and 1 base at J, with 12 bases in the middle. The CDR3 runs to 15 residues. Germline V gene data show CDR1 as MDHEN and CDR2 as SYDVKM. The CDR3 protein is CASSLPGGSNQPQHF. CDR3 bases: TGTGCCAGCAGTCTCCCGGGGGGCAGCAATCAGCCCCAGCATTTT.

The chain has TRBV5-8 and TRBJ2-1; 7 bases line up with TRBD2. The CDR3 contains 16 residues. V gave up 1 base and J gave up 7 bases; unmatched junction bases: 11. Germline assignment: CDR1 SGHTS and CDR2 YDEGEE. CDR3 in amino acids: CASSLPGGLGGNEQFF. The CDR3 nucleotides are TGTGCCAGCAGCTTGCCCGGAGGGTTGGGGGGGAATGAGCAGTTCTTC. Full variable domain (rest looked up from reference TRBV5-8 and TRBJ2-1): EAGVTQSPTHLIKTRGQQATLRCSPISGHTSVYWYQQALGLGLQFLLWYDEGEERNRGNFPPRFSGRQFPNYSSELNVNALELEDSALYLCASSLPGGLGGNEQFFGPGTRLTVL.

This chain uses TRBV18 with TRBJ2-7; the D call may be TRBD1 or TRBD2 (6 bases each). This CDR3 has 14 residues. Germline V lookup: CDR1 KGHSH, CDR2 LQKENI. The ends were cut back, 1 base at V and 3 bases at J, with 10 bases in the middle. This CDR3 is CASSPQQGGYEQYF. The CDR3 nucleotides read TGTGCCAGCTCACCACAACAGGGAGGCTACGAGCAGTACTTC.

This clone was picked up one time. The chain links TRBV4-2 to TRBJ2-7; D is unresolved. CDR1 and CDR2 (germline): LGHNA, YNFKEQ. V was cut by 4 bases and J by 0 bases, with 10 bases left in between. The CDR3 length is 14 residues. The CDR3 region is CASSPSGTSYEQYF. The CDR3 DNA sequence: TGTGCCAGCAGCCCGTCCGGCACCTCCTACGAGCAGTACTTC.

The chain is built from TRBV13 and TRBJ2-7; 9 bases map to TRBD2. The length of the CDR3 is 15 residues. J gave up 3 bases and V 7 bases, and 10 bases lay outside the gene matches. Germline CDR1 PRHDT, CDR2 FYEKMQ (reference sequence). The CDR3 protein is CASTKGGGRVYEQYF. CDR3 coding DNA: TGTGCCAGCACCAAAGGGGGCGGGAGGGTCTACGAGCAGTACTTC.

The chain has TRBV27 and TRBJ2-2, with unresolved D. Germline V gives CDR1 MNHEY, CDR2 SMNVEV (reference sequence). CDR3 length: 14 residues. V gave up 5 bases and J gave up 1 base, with 8 bases separating them. CDR3 nucleotides: TGTGCCAGCAGTCCCGGACGGAACACCGGGGAGCTGTTTTTT. Its protein product is CASSPGRNTGELFF.

The V call is TRBV5-1, the J call TRBJ2-1; D unresolved. With 0 bases removed from V and 9 bases from J, the gap between germline ends came to 4 bases. Looked up from germline, CDR1 is SGHRS and CDR2 is YFSETQ. This CDR3 has 11 residues. The CDR3, as DNA: TGCGCCAGCAGCTTGGCAGGTGAGCAGTTCTTC. Amino acids: CASSLAGEQFF.

V usage is TRBV10-3 and J usage is TRBJ2-1; 13 nucleotides agree with TRBD2. This CDR3 contains 13 residues. CDR1 and CDR2 (germline): ENHRY, SYGVKD. V lost 11 bases, J lost 6 bases, and 4 bases stayed unmatched. The DNA for the CDR3 is TGTGCCGCCGGGACTAGCGGGACCAATGAGCAGTTCTTC. It is translated as CAAGTSGTNEQFF.

This clone appeared once. The J gene is TRBJ1-6, the V gene TRBV23-1; the D gene is possibly TRBD1 (5 bases). TRBV23-1 falls under the ORF class, with uncertain function. The CDR3 totals 17 residues. V was pared by 4 bases and J by 6 bases, with 19 bases between. The CDR3 nucleotides are TGCGCCAGCAGTCCCACCGGGACCCGCGAGGGTAATTCACCCCTCCACTTT. It encodes CASSPTGTREGNSPLHF.

The genes are TRBV7-8 and TRBJ2-7; D is unresolved. This CDR3 has 14 amino acids. V gave up 0 bases and J gave up 2 bases, with 8 bases separating them. Germline CDR1 and CDR2: SGHVS and FQNEAQ. The CDR3 loop is CASSLARSAYEQYF. CDR3 coding DNA: TGTGCCAGCAGCTTAGCCAGGTCCGCCTACGAGCAGTACTTC.

This chain joins TRBV9 and TRBJ2-3; TRBD2 matches 8 bases. There are 15 residues in the CDR3. From germline, CDR1 is SGDLS and CDR2 YYNGEE. The V gene end was trimmed by 0 bases and the J gene end by 6 bases; junction bases not matched to a gene: 6. CDR3 protein: CASSVADGRGDTQYF. CDR3 DNA: TGTGCCAGCAGCGTAGCCGACGGGAGGGGGGATACGCAGTATTTT.

The V and J genes are TRBV7-9 and TRBJ2-1, with D perhaps being TRBD1 or TRBD2 (5 bases each). The CDR3 extends over 15 amino acids. V lost 5 bases and J lost 3, with 14 bases in between. Germline-derived CDR1 and CDR2 are SEHNR and FQNEAQ (reference sequence). CDR3 in DNA: TGTGCCAGCAGCCATAGTGGGGGTTTCTACAATGAGCAGTTCTTC. This sequence encodes CASSHSGGFYNEQFF.

The chain links TRBV27 to TRBJ1-6, with 7 bases identical to TRBD1. The CDR3 consists of 15 residues. Germline V CDR1 and CDR2: MNHEY, SMNVEV (reference sequence). The V segment lost 6 bases and the J segment 8 bases; nucleotides outside the gene matches: 10. This CDR3 reads CASSLTGVLDSPLHF. The CDR3 bases are TGTGCCAGCAGCCTTACAGGGGTTTTGGATTCACCCCTCCACTTT.

The sample holds one count of this clone. V and J are TRBV6-1 and TRBJ2-7; 7 nucleotides line up with TRBD2. V lost 6 bases and J lost 4; bases outside the gene matches: 9. Germline loops: CDR1 MNHNS, CDR2 SASEGT. This CDR3 has 14 residues. The chain's CDR3 is CASSPPTSTYEQYF. As DNA, the CDR3 is TGTGCCAGCAGCCCCCCGACTAGCACGTACGAGCAGTACTTC.

The chain uses TRBV25-1 and TRBJ2-7; D not certain. V shed 3 bases and J shed 5 bases, with 8 bases lying between them. The germline V gene encodes CDR1 MGHDK and CDR2 SYGVNS. The CDR3 runs 12 residues. The CDR3 here is CASSDGLNEQYF. The CDR3 DNA reads as TGTGCCAGCAGTGATGGCCTCAACGAGCAGTACTTC.

Regarding this clone: Other DNA sequences of this sample code for an identical CDR3. The V gene is TRBV5-1, the J gene TRBJ2-3, with a possible D match to TRBD2 (5 bases). This CDR3 spans 15 amino acids. Trimming removed 1 base from V and 0 bases from J, with 9 bases in between. Germline assignment: CDR1 SGHRS and CDR2 YFSETQ. The CDR3 here is CASSLRGVSTDTQYF. As DNA, the CDR3 is TGCGCCAGCAGCTTGCGGGGAGTAAGCACAGATACGCAGTATTTT.

This chain links TRBV27 with TRBJ2-1; D gene uncertain. In germline, CDR1 is MNHEY, CDR2 SMNVEV (reference sequence). Trimming shortened V by 10 bases and J by 4 bases, and 17 bases separated the two germline ends. The CDR3 length is 14 residues. In DNA, the CDR3 is TGTGCCACTAACGTCGGAGTCGGATACAATGAGCAGTTCTTC. It is translated as CATNVGVGYNEQFF.

The chain carries TRBV5-1 and TRBJ2-3; no clear D. The CDR3 has 14 amino acids. The V end lost 5 bases, the J end lost 1 base, and 11 bases lay between the germline ends. Looked up from germline, CDR1 is SGHRS and CDR2 is YFSETQ. CDR3 DNA sequence: TGCGCCAGCAGACTACCCACGGGCACAGATACGCAGTATTTT. Translation: CASRLPTGTDTQYF.

The chain couples TRBV9 to TRBJ2-4; tentative D call: TRBD2 (7 bases). Trimming removed 4 bases at V and 1 base at J, with 15 bases between. Germline V CDR1 and CDR2: SGDLS, YYNGEE. There are 16 residues in the CDR3. CDR3 coding DNA: TGTGCCAGCAGCTTTTCGGGGGGCCTGGCCAAAAACATTCAGTACTTC. This codes for CASSFSGGLAKNIQYF.